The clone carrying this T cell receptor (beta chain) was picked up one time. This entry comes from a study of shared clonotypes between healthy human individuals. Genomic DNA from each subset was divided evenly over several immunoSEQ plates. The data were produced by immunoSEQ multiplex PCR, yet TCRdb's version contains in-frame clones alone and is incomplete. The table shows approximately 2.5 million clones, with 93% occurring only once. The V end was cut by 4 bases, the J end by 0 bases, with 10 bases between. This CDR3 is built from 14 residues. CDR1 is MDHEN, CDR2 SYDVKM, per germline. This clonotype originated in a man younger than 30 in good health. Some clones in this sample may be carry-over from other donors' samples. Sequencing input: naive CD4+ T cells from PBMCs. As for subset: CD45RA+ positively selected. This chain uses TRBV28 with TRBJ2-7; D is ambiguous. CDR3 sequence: CASSSPWDSYEQYF. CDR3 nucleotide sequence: TGTGCCAGCAGTTCGCCCTGGGACTCCTACGAGCAGTACTTC.